The sequence of this T cell receptor beta chain was determined in a study of radiotherapy plus CTLA-4 blockade in lung cancer. As concerns this clone: The antigen remains undetermined.

Assay used: immunoSEQ multiplex PCR; TCRdb lists only in-frame clones, some missing. This sample has about 87,000 clones, with approximately 86% found just once. Study results and caveats: Response was reportedly best predicted by early blood T cell clone dynamics, with interferon-beta. Radiotherapy was combined with ipilimumab, and tumor-derived TCR clones then expanded in blood.

Patients in the study, people with chemo-refractory metastatic non-small-cell lung cancer, received focal radiation plus ipilimumab CTLA-4 blockade. Sequencing was performed on peripheral blood, taken from a patient treated with radiotherapy plus ipilimumab. The clonotype comes from a human donor with non-small cell lung cancer that progressed on radiotherapy plus ipilimumab.

The CDR3 protein is CASSLGQVDGYTF. DNA for the CDR3: TGTGCCAGCAGCTTAGGCCAGGTAGACGGCTACACCTTC. The V gene is TRBV13, the J gene TRBJ1-2; D not certain. V was clipped by 0 bases and J by 8 bases, with 10 bases between them. This CDR3 is 13 amino acids long. In germline, CDR1 is PRHDT, CDR2 FYEKMQ (reference sequence). Variable domain in full (rest from reference TRBV13 and TRBJ1-2): AAGVIQSPRHLIKEKRETATLKCYPIPRHDTVYWYQQGPGQDPQFLISFYEKMQSDKGSIPDRFSAQQFSDYHSELNMSSLELGDSALYFCASSLGQVDGYTFGSGTRLTVV.